The 32 T cell receptor beta chains reported below all come from one sample, sequenced in a study of blood T cell repertoires in COVID-19 (dated by TCRdb to between 2020 and 2021). Library generation was performed with the immunoSEQ multiplex PCR assay. This immuneACCESS table, as held by TCRdb, lists in-frame sequences with V and J called but not all clones. Of the missing ones, under half trace to an unresolved V gene in checked studies; the others have no known cause. For this sample there are more than 250,000 clones; roughly 86% appear just once. Approximately 5% of the sample lies in the top ten. The sample comprised PBMCs or T cells enriched from blood (not recorded which). All receptors derive from a woman under 40 who had recovered from COVID-19.

The chain carries TRBV9 and TRBJ1-6; 9 bases are shared with TRBD1. The CDR3 consists of 16 residues. Per germline, CDR1 SGDLS and CDR2 YYNGEE. J was trimmed by 10 bases and V by 3 bases; bases with no gene match: 11. CDR3 protein: CASSAGTGPIGSPLHF. In DNA, the CDR3 is TGTGCCAGCAGCGCCGGGACAGGGCCGATAGGGTCACCCCTCCACTTT.

This clone was counted between two and nine times. The rearrangement uses TRBV11-1 and TRBJ2-2, with 11 bases matching TRBD2. The V gene's germline CDR1 is SGHAT and CDR2 FQDESV (reference sequence). The J segment lost 3 bases and the V segment lost 2 bases, leaving 2 bases of the junction unmatched. CDR3 size: 16 residues. The CDR3 is CASSLSSGGDTGELFF. DNA of the CDR3: TGTGCCAGCAGCTTAAGTAGCGGGGGGGACACCGGGGAGCTGTTTTTT.

The CDR3, as DNA: TGCGCCAGCAGCTTCAACTTCAATGAGCAGTTCTTC. Residues: CASSFNFNEQFF. This rearrangement joins TRBV5-1 to TRBJ2-1; D unresolved. The CDR3 runs 12 residues. Trimming shortened V by 2 bases and J by 6 bases, and 6 bases separated the two germline ends. Germline V gene sequence: CDR1 SGHRS, CDR2 YFSETQ.

The rearrangement links TRBV15 to TRBJ1-1; D remains ambiguous. The V and J ends lost 11 bases and 1 base respectively, with 11 bases between them. The CDR3 runs to 12 residues. Germline CDR1 LNHNV, CDR2 YYDKDF (reference sequence). The chain's CDR3 is CALPSGNTEAFF. Written as DNA, the CDR3 is TGTGCCTTGCCCTCCGGGAACACTGAAGCTTTCTTT.

This clone has a single count. The genes are TRBV18 and TRBJ1-4; TRBD1 aligns across 8 bases. The CDR3 is made up of 16 amino acids. Looked up from germline, CDR1 is KGHSH and CDR2 is LQKENI. V was clipped by 0 bases and J by 5 bases; unmatched bases: 5. CDR3 sequence reads: CASSPPIGQGNEKLFF. Written as DNA, the CDR3 is TGTGCCAGCTCACCACCGATTGGACAGGGAAATGAAAAACTGTTTTTT.

The gene calls are TRBV11-1 and TRBJ2-1; a weak D match, TRBD2 (5 bases). The CDR3 length is 12 residues. Trimming left V 6 bases short and J 6 bases short, with 9 bases between. The germline gives CDR1 SGHAT, CDR2 FQDESV (reference sequence). The CDR3 is CASSARANEQFF. The DNA of the CDR3 is TGTGCCAGCAGTGCGAGGGCCAATGAGCAGTTCTTC. The whole variable domain, remainder taken from reference TRBV11-1 and TRBJ2-1, is EAEVAQSPRYKITEKSQAVAFWCDPISGHATLYWYRQILGQGPELLVQFQDESVVDDSQLPKDRFSAERLKGVDSTLKIQPAELGDSAMYLCASSARANEQFFGPGTRLTVL.

This rearrangement joins TRBV5-4 to TRBJ2-3; D is possibly TRBD2 (7 bases). In germline, CDR1 is SGHNT, CDR2 YYREEE (reference sequence). V shed 0 bases and J shed 0 bases, with 14 bases lying between them. The CDR3 has 17 amino acids. The CDR3 reads CASSLAGGPTSTDTQYF. CDR3 DNA sequence: TGTGCCAGCAGCTTGGCCGGGGGGCCTACTAGCACAGATACGCAGTATTTT.

V usage is TRBV30 and J usage is TRBJ1-5, with D unclear. This CDR3 spans 16 amino acids. Per the germline V gene, CDR1 is GTSNPN and CDR2 is SVGIG (reference sequence). Trimming took off 3 bases at V and 3 bases at J, with 18 bases between the two ends. The CDR3 region is CAWRSDEPRLNQPQHF. CDR3 sequence (DNA): TGTGCCTGGAGGTCCGACGAGCCTAGGCTCAATCAGCCCCAGCATTTT.

The V call is TRBV3-1 (or the pseudogene TRBV3-2), the J call TRBJ1-5, with no clear D. The CDR3 is 13 residues long. With 1 base removed from V and 3 bases from J, the gap between germline ends came to 4 bases. Germline V gene lookup returns CDR1 LGHDT and CDR2 YNNKEL (reference sequence). CDR3 DNA sequence: TGTGCCAGCAGCCAAGGAGTCAATCAGCCCCAGCATTTT. Amino acid sequence: CASSQGVNQPQHF.

The gene calls are TRBV5-1 and TRBJ2-3; 7 bases agree with TRBD2. The CDR3 extends over 16 amino acids. Germline V gives CDR1 SGHRS, CDR2 YFSETQ. With 4 bases clipped from V and 5 bases from J, the junction kept 13 bases outside the gene matches. The CDR3 loop reads CASSPGGTEIGDTQYF. Here the CDR3 DNA reads TGCGCCAGCAGCCCCGGGGGGACTGAGATTGGAGATACGCAGTATTTT.

V usage is TRBV7-2 and J usage is TRBJ2-3; weak D call: TRBD1 (7 bases). This CDR3 is 16 amino acids long. CDR1 is SGHTA, CDR2 FQGNSA, per germline. The V and J ends lost 5 bases and 5 bases respectively, with 20 bases between them. The CDR3 sequence: CASSLRRQGLVDTQYF. The CDR3 nucleotides read TGTGCCAGCAGCCTCCGAAGACAGGGACTTGTAGATACGCAGTATTTT.

V usage is TRBV19 and J usage is TRBJ2-3, with D possibly TRBD2 on 6 matching bases. The CDR3 has 13 residues. Trimming took off 4 bases at V and 3 bases at J, with 8 bases between the two ends. From germline, CDR1 is LNHDA and CDR2 SQIVND (reference sequence). CDR3 amino acids: CASSSGVTDTQYF. The CDR3 region has the DNA TGTGCCAGTAGTAGCGGGGTTACAGATACGCAGTATTTT.

This clone appeared a few times. V and J are TRBV2 and TRBJ2-5; the D gene is possibly TRBD1 (5 bases). V lost 7 bases to trimming and J lost 5 bases, with 14 bases between them. This CDR3 has 13 amino acids. Looked up from germline, CDR1 is SNHLY and CDR2 is FYNNEI. The DNA for the CDR3 is TGTGCCAGCATCAAGGGGCGGCAGGAGACCCAGTACTTC. Its translation: CASIKGRQETQYF.

V usage is TRBV5-1 and J usage is TRBJ1-2; 9 positions agree with TRBD1. The CDR3 has 15 amino acids. CDR1 is SGHRS, CDR2 YFSETQ, per germline. V lost 4 bases and J lost 5; bases outside the gene matches: 9. Here the CDR3 reads CASSPDRGEGYGYTF. In nucleotides, the CDR3 is TGCGCCAGCAGCCCGGACAGGGGTGAGGGATATGGCTACACCTTC.

CDR3 sequence (DNA): TGCAGCGTTGACGGGACAGGGGGCGGGGAGCAGTACTTC. This translates into CSVDGTGGGEQYF. The rearrangement joins TRBV29-1 to TRBJ2-7; 12 nucleotides align to TRBD1. Per germline, CDR1 SQVTM and CDR2 ANQGSEA. The CDR3 sequence is 13 residues long. V dropped 3 bases and J dropped 7; count of bases not matched to a gene: 4.

The chain couples TRBV5-1 to TRBJ1-2, with 10 bases lining up with TRBD1. The trim removed 0 bases at V and 7 bases at J, leaving 6 bases unmatched. The length of the CDR3 is 15 residues. Germline CDR1 reads SGHRS; CDR2 reads YFSETQ. DNA for the CDR3: TGCGCCAGCAGCTTGGCAGGACAGGGGGGTCGTGGCTACACCTTC. Its protein product is CASSLAGQGGRGYTF.

On this clone: Other DNA sequences in the sample encode the same CDR3. CDR3 region: CASSFGQNTGELFF. As DNA, the CDR3 is TGCGCCAGCAGCTTTGGACAGAACACCGGGGAGCTGTTTTTT. This chain uses TRBV5-1 with TRBJ2-2; a possible D gene is TRBD1 (5 bases). V lost 2 bases and J 1 base, leaving 6 bases between the germline ends. The CDR3 is 14 residues long. Germline V CDR1 and CDR2: SGHRS, YFSETQ.

The chain combines TRBV10-3 with TRBJ2-2; D is unclear. Trimming removed 7 bases from V and 2 bases from J, with 11 bases in between. Germline assignment: CDR1 ENHRY and CDR2 SYGVKD. CDR3 length: 14 amino acids. The CDR3 region is CAITGRLNTGELFF. The CDR3, as DNA: TGTGCCATCACTGGCAGGCTCAACACCGGGGAGCTGTTTTTT.

V and J are TRBV2 and TRBJ2-7; D is unresolved. The CDR3 is 15 amino acids. The V gene's germline CDR1 is SNHLY and CDR2 FYNNEI. V lost 5 bases, J lost 0 bases, and 14 bases lay in between. The CDR3 sequence is CASSSEAAHSYEQYF. The CDR3 coding sequence is TGTGCCAGCAGTTCCGAGGCAGCGCACTCCTACGAGCAGTACTTC. Full variable domain (remainder filled in from reference TRBV2 and TRBJ2-7): EPEVTQTPSHQVTQMGQEVILRCVPISNHLYFYWYRQILGQKVEFLVSFYNNEISEKSEIFDDQFSVERPDGSNFTLKIRSTKLEDSAMYFCASSSEAAHSYEQYFGPGTRLTVT.

This clone was found once. The chain employs TRBV29-1 and TRBJ1-2; 8 bases align to TRBD1. V was clipped by 7 bases and J by 2 bases; unmatched bases: 6. Germline CDR1 reads SQVTM; CDR2 reads ANQGSEA. This CDR3 has 13 amino acids. CDR3 in amino acids: CSARRDRNYGYTF. The CDR3 region has the DNA TGCAGCGCTCGTAGGGACAGGAACTATGGCTACACCTTC.

The chain couples TRBV3-1 (or the pseudogene TRBV3-2) to TRBJ2-7; TRBD1 agrees at 8 bases. Trimming removed 4 bases from V and 4 bases from J; junction bases left unmatched: 9. The CDR3 consists of 15 residues. Germline V gene sequence: CDR1 LGHDT, CDR2 YNNKEL (reference sequence). CDR3 sequence: CASSLGPGGAYEQYF. The CDR3 DNA sequence: TGTGCCAGCAGCCTCGGGCCAGGGGGCGCGTACGAGCAGTACTTC.

V gene TRBV5-7 combines with J gene TRBJ1-1; TRBD1 might be the D (6 bases). TRBV5-7 is recorded as an ORF, its role being uncertain. Deletions cut 0 bases from V and 2 bases from J, with 14 bases between. The CDR3 sequence is 16 residues long. For the CDR3, the DNA is TGTGCCAGCAGCTTGGGTGGGACACGACCCAACACTGAAGCTTTCTTT. Translation: CASSLGGTRPNTEAFF.

The chain links TRBV19 to TRBJ2-2; 8 bases map to TRBD2. Germline V CDR1 and CDR2: LNHDA, SQIVND (reference sequence). Germline trimming cut 7 bases from V and 6 bases from J; bases unmatched to any gene: 16. This CDR3 has 17 amino acids. In DNA form, the CDR3 reads TGTGCCAGTACCGCCTTAGCCGGGACGGGGGGGGCCGGGGAGCTGTTTTTT. Translation gives CASTALAGTGGAGELFF. Based on the CDR3 plus reference TRBV19 and TRBJ2-2, the full variable domain is DGGITQSPKYLFRKEGQNVTLSCEQNLNHDAMYWYRQDPGQGLRLIYYSQIVNDFQKGDIAEGYSVSREKKESFPLTVTSAQKNPTAFYLCASTALAGTGGAGELFFGEGSRLTVL.

The CDR3 DNA reads as TGTGCCAGCAGAGAGGGGGTTAACTATGGCTACACCTTC. Protein product: CASREGVNYGYTF. This chain links TRBV6-5 with TRBJ1-2; tentatively, D is TRBD1 (6 bases). V lost 6 bases to trimming and J lost 1 base, with 9 bases between them. This CDR3 is 13 amino acids long. The germline V gene encodes CDR1 MNHEY and CDR2 SVGAGI.

This clone was observed a handful of times. The chain uses TRBV2 and TRBJ2-2; tentatively, D is TRBD2 (6 bases). The germline V gene has CDR1 SNHLY and CDR2 FYNNEI. The CDR3 is 14 residues long. V was trimmed by 10 bases and J by 4 bases, leaving 16 bases between them. In nucleotides, the CDR3 is TGTGCCATGGGGGACTCGACCATCACCGGGGAGCTGTTTTTT. This gives the protein CAMGDSTITGELFF.

This clone has more than one count but fewer than ten. The CDR3 region has the DNA TGTGCCAGCAGTTTAACAGGGTTCCGAGGGACTGAAGCTTTCTTT. Translated, it gives CASSLTGFRGTEAFF. This chain joins TRBV28 and TRBJ1-1; the D gene is possibly TRBD1 (6 bases). Trimming removed 2 bases from V and 5 bases from J, with 15 bases in between. This CDR3 spans 15 amino acids. Germline loops: CDR1 MDHEN, CDR2 SYDVKM. The whole variable domain, filled in from reference TRBV28 and TRBJ1-1, reads DVKVTQSSRYLVKRTGEKVFLECVQDMDHENMFWYRQDPGLGLRLIYFSYDVKMKEKGDIPEGYSVSREKKERFSLILESASTNQTSMYLCASSLTGFRGTEAFFGQGTRLTVV.

This chain links TRBV4-2 with TRBJ1-2; 8 bases agree with TRBD1. This CDR3 has 14 amino acids. Trimming cost V 1 base and J 8 bases; bases outside gene matches: 6. Germline CDR1 and CDR2: LGHNA and YNFKEQ. CDR3 DNA: TGTGCCAGCAGCCAAGTCAGGGGGCGCGAAGGCTACACCTTC. It encodes CASSQVRGREGYTF.

The rearrangement uses TRBV28 and TRBJ1-1, with 7 bases matching TRBD1. This CDR3 has 14 residues. Per the germline V gene, CDR1 is MDHEN and CDR2 is SYDVKM. V gave up 4 bases and J gave up 3 bases; unmatched junction bases: 5. The CDR3 sequence is CASSSTGTYTEAFF. The CDR3 DNA reads as TGTGCCAGCAGTTCGACAGGGACGTACACTGAAGCTTTCTTT.

This chain uses TRBV19 with TRBJ2-7, with D tentatively TRBD2 (6 bases). V lost 5 bases and J lost 4, with 21 bases in between. The CDR3 is 16 amino acids. CDR1 is LNHDA, CDR2 SQIVND, per germline (reference sequence). This CDR3 reads CASSPYRGSTPYEQYF. DNA of the CDR3: TGTGCCAGTAGTCCGTACCGGGGGTCTACACCATACGAGCAGTACTTC.

This clone has only a few counts. The genes are TRBV7-2 and TRBJ1-1, with a tentative D call TRBD1 (5 bases). Germline V gene data show CDR1 as SGHTA and CDR2 as FQGNSA. This CDR3 contains 14 residues. V was cut by 2 bases and J by 3 bases, with 10 bases left in between. CDR3 residues: CASSLTGRDTEAFF. In nucleotides, the CDR3 is TGTGCCAGCAGCTTAACAGGTCGGGACACTGAAGCTTTCTTT.

The CDR3 loop is CASGETGGREKLFF. The CDR3, as DNA: TGTGCCAGCGGGGAGACAGGGGGCCGTGAAAAACTGTTTTTT. J is TRBJ1-4 and V is TRBV2; 10 bases are a match to TRBD1. Germline values: CDR1 SNHLY, CDR2 FYNNEI. Trimming removed 8 bases from V and 7 bases from J; junction bases left unmatched: 7. The CDR3 is 14 residues long.

V and J are TRBV2 and TRBJ2-7; D gene unclear. The CDR3 consists of 16 residues. V shed 8 bases and J shed 2 bases, with 22 bases lying between them. Germline CDR1 is SNHLY and CDR2 is FYNNEI. Here the CDR3 DNA reads TGTGCCAGCGGGCTTAGTGTGGGCACAGCTACCTACGAGCAGTACTTC. Translation gives CASGLSVGTATYEQYF.